These T cell receptor beta chains were read from a single sample in a study of identical twins. MiXCR was run by TCRdb on the 5' RACE reads, yielding one entry per CDR3 protein. The repertoire holds approximately 230,000 distinct CDR3 sequences, with 5.5% to 7.5% as singletons. The sample also formed part of further work on T cells expressing NK-cell markers.

The sample was CD8+ T cells sorted from blood. All receptors derive from a woman aged 18-30 years in good health. The CDR3 runs from the conserved cysteine through the conserved F or W. A D gene is named only where the DNA matches it firmly. Clone size appears in some rows only: once, few, many, or a class for an expanded clone.

J gene | V gene | D gene | clone size | CDR3 length | CDR3 DNA | CDR3 protein
TRBJ2-1 | TRBV9 | NA | NA | 14 | TGTGCCAGCAGCGTAGAGGGACTCAGGAATGAGCAGTTCTTC | CASSVEGLRNEQFF
TRBJ1-1 | TRBV13 | NA | NA | 14 | TGTGCCAGCAGCTTCCGACAGGAATACGCTGAAGCTTTCTTT | CASSFRQEYAEAFF
TRBJ2-6 | TRBV9 | NA | few | 14 | TGTGCCAGCAGCGTAGCCCCTGGGGCCAACGTCCTGACTTTC | CASSVAPGANVLTF
TRBJ1-1 | TRBV12-3/TRBV12-4 | NA | many | 11 | TGTGCCAGCACAGGCGGTACTGAAGCTTTCTTT | CASTGGTEAFF
TRBJ2-5 | TRBV13 | TRBD2 | NA | 16 | TGTGCCAGCAGCTCTGGTAGCGGGGGGGTACCGGAGACCCAGTACTTC | CASSSGSGGVPETQYF
TRBJ1-1 | TRBV7-2 | TRBD1 | few | 13 | TGTGCCAGCTCAGGGGGCATCGGGGTAGAAGCTTTCTTT | CASSGGIGVEAFF
TRBJ2-1 | TRBV27 | TRBD2 | few | 16 | TGTGCCAGCAGTCCCTTGGGACTAGCGGACTACAATGAGCAGTTCTTC | CASSPLGLADYNEQFF
TRBJ2-1 | TRBV6-2/TRBV6-3 | NA | many | 16 | TGTGCCAGCCATAGAACCACCGGGATAAGGGAAACGGAGCAGTTCTTC | CASHRTTGIRETEQFF
TRBJ2-7 | TRBV5-1 | TRBD2 | many | 17 | TGCGCCAGCAGCACACAAACAGCGGGAGGGCTCCGGTACGAGCAGTACTTC | CASSTQTAGGLRYEQYF
TRBJ1-1 | TRBV7-2 | NA | few | 15 | TGTGCCAGCAGCTTATCCCCCAGATTCAGGATTGAAGCTTTCTTT | CASSLSPRFRIEAFF
TRBJ1-1 | TRBV2 | NA | few | 13 | TGTGCCAGCAGTGGAACACAGGGCACTGAAGCTTTCTTT | CASSGTQGTEAFF
TRBJ1-1 | TRBV4-3 | NA | many | 15 | TGCGCCAGCAGCCAAGGGGTGGGGGTTGGGACTGAAGCTTTCTTT | CASSQGVGVGTEAFF
TRBJ2-7 | TRBV20-1 | NA | many | 15 | TGCAGTGCTAGAGATCACGCTGGGACATTGTACGAGCAGTACTTC | CSARDHAGTLYEQYF
TRBJ2-1 | TRBV15 | TRBD1 | NA | 13 | TGTGCCACCATCCCCAAAGGGGGCAGTGAGCAGTTCTTC | CATIPKGGSEQFF
TRBJ1-1 | TRBV15 | TRBD1 | NA | 15 | TGTGCCACCAGCCGGGACAGGAGTCTGAACACTGAAGCTTTCTTT | CATSRDRSLNTEAFF
TRBJ2-2 | TRBV29-1 | NA | few | 14 | TGCAGCGTTCAACGTTTTGCGGACACCGGGGAGCTGTTTTTT | CSVQRFADTGELFF
TRBJ2-1 | TRBV13 | NA | few | 18 | TGTGCCAGCAGCTTAGGGGGGTCCGGGGTCGCCTCCTACAATGAGCAGTTCTTC | CASSLGGSGVASYNEQFF
TRBJ1-2 | TRBV12-3/TRBV12-4 | NA | few | 13 | TGTGCCAGCAGTTTATGGAGCTCCGGTGGCTACACCTTC | CASSLWSSGGYTF
TRBJ2-3 | TRBV6-2/TRBV6-3 | TRBD2 | many | 16 | TGTGCCAGCACCCAGGGACTAGCGGGAGTCTACGATACGCAGTATTTT | CASTQGLAGVYDTQYF
TRBJ2-1 | TRBV5-1 | NA | many | 14 | TGCGCCAGCAGCCCTAACAGGTCCTACAATGAGCAGTTCTTC | CASSPNRSYNEQFF
TRBJ1-1 | TRBV7-2 | NA | NA | 12 | TGTGCCAGCAGCTGGTGGGACACTGAAGCTTTCTTT | CASSWWDTEAFF
TRBJ1-2 | TRBV11-2 | NA | NA | 12 | TGTGCCAGCAGCTTGAACGGTTATGGCTACACCTTC | CASSLNGYGYTF
TRBJ2-5 | TRBV29-1 | NA | many | 13 | TGCAGCGTTAATACAGGGATGCAAGAGACCCAGTACTTC | CSVNTGMQETQYF
TRBJ2-7 | TRBV7-8 | NA | NA | 14 | TGTGCCAGCAGCTTAGGACGTGTAGTATACGAGCAGTACTTC | CASSLGRVVYEQYF
TRBJ2-3 | TRBV6-2/TRBV6-3 | NA | few | 14 | TGTGCCAGCAGTTACGGACGCGACACAGATACGCAGTATTTT | CASSYGRDTDTQYF
TRBJ1-3 | TRBV7-9 | NA | NA | 10 | TGTTCGTCTTCTGGAAACACCATATATTTT | CSSSGNTIYF
TRBJ1-3 | TRBV6-2/TRBV6-3 | NA | many | 14 | TGTGCCAGCAGTTACGGTGCAAGAGGAAACACCATATATTTT | CASSYGARGNTIYF
TRBJ1-1 | TRBV12-3/TRBV12-4 | NA | few | 13 | TGTGCCAGCAGCAGGGAGAGAAACACTGAAGCTTTCTTT | CASSRERNTEAFF
TRBJ2-7 | TRBV6-1 | NA | few | 12 | TGTGCCAGCAGTGAAATGGGTCACGAGCAGTACTTC | CASSEMGHEQYF
TRBJ2-7 | TRBV7-9 | TRBD1 | NA | 15 | TGTGCCAGCAGCCCGACCGGGACAGGGATCAACGAGCAGTACTTC | CASSPTGTGINEQYF
TRBJ2-3 | TRBV11-2 | NA | many | 12 | TGTGCCATCCACTTGGGCGGGGATACGCAGTATTTT | CAIHLGGDTQYF
TRBJ1-1 | TRBV6-1 | TRBD1 | few | 15 | TGTGCCAGCACAGCCGACAGGGAAGTAATCACTGAAGCTTTCTTT | CASTADREVITEAFF
TRBJ1-1 | TRBV6-1 | NA | NA | 15 | TGTGCCAGCAGTGACGGCAGGCTCTTAAACACTGAAGCTTTCTTT | CASSDGRLLNTEAFF
TRBJ1-1 | TRBV6-5 | TRBD1 | many | 15 | TGTGCCAGCAGTTTCCAGACAGGGTTGAACACTGAAGCTTTCTTT | CASSFQTGLNTEAFF
TRBJ1-2 | TRBV25-1 | NA | few | 12 | TGTGCCAGCCGGATCGCCGGGGTCGGCTACACCTTC | CASRIAGVGYTF
TRBJ1-5 | TRBV6-5 | NA | NA | 14 | TGTGCCAGCAGTTACTCGTCCAGGGGTCAGCCCCAGCATTTT | CASSYSSRGQPQHF
TRBJ1-1 | TRBV6-6 | NA | NA | 10 | TGTGCCAGCGGGCCCACTGAAGCTTTCTTT | CASGPTEAFF
TRBJ2-1 | TRBV5-5 | NA | NA | 14 | TGTGCCAGCAGCTCTCGGGCCGCCTACAATGAGCAGTTCTTC | CASSSRAAYNEQFF
TRBJ1-5 | TRBV27 | NA | few | 15 | TGTGCCAGCAGTCGGTTTGGGGGTAGCAATCAGCCCCAGCATTTT | CASSRFGGSNQPQHF
TRBJ2-7 | TRBV9 | NA | few | 15 | TGTGCCAGCAGCGTAAATCAGGGGCAAGCCTACGAGCAGTACTTC | CASSVNQGQAYEQYF
TRBJ1-2 | TRBV20-1 | NA | NA | 14 | TGCAGTGCTAGAGATCTGGAGCATAACTATGGCTACACCTTC | CSARDLEHNYGYTF
TRBJ2-7 | TRBV20-1 | NA | few | 15 | TGCAGTGCCCCTCCCATTGCAGGCACCACCTACGAGCAGTACTTC | CSAPPIAGTTYEQYF
TRBJ2-4 | TRBV2 | NA | few | 18 | TGTGCCAGCAGTGAAAGGAGGGCATACGGTACGGTCAAAAACATTCAGTACTTC | CASSERRAYGTVKNIQYF
TRBJ1-1 | TRBV9 | NA | NA | 13 | TGTGCCAGCAGCCCTTCGACGTGGGATGAAGCTTTCTTT | CASSPSTWDEAFF
TRBJ1-5 | TRBV6-5 | NA | many | 19 | TGTGCCAGCAGTTCGACTAAATTACAGCGTTACTATAGCAATCAGCCCCAGCATTTT | CASSSTKLQRYYSNQPQHF
TRBJ2-7 | TRBV29-1 | NA | many | 14 | TGCAGCGTAGTTGGTCAGACGGCCTCCTACGAGCAGTACTTC | CSVVGQTASYEQYF
TRBJ1-2 | TRBV15 | NA | few | 15 | TGTGCCACCAGCAGAGGGACGCTTCTGAGCAGTGGCTACACCTTC | CATSRGTLLSSGYTF
TRBJ1-5 | TRBV28 | NA | NA | 14 | TGTGCCAGCACCGCCGACAGAGGAGTGTACGCCCAGCATTTT | CASTADRGVYAQHF
TRBJ2-1 | TRBV29-1 | TRBD2 | many | 18 | TGCAGCGTTGAAGCCCTCCCCGGGACTGAACGCGGGGGGGATGAGCAGTTCTTC | CSVEALPGTERGGDEQFF
TRBJ2-2 | TRBV12-3/TRBV12-4 | NA | few | 13 | TGTGCCAGCAGTTCCCACCCTACCGGGGAGCTGTTTTTT | CASSSHPTGELFF
TRBJ1-3 | TRBV12-3/TRBV12-4 | NA | few | 13 | TGTGCCAGCACTCTTTATCCTGGAAACACCATATATTTT | CASTLYPGNTIYF
TRBJ2-1 | TRBV3-1 | NA | NA | 14 | TGTGCCAGCAGCCAAGAAGGCGGCTACAATGAGCAGTTCTTC | CASSQEGGYNEQFF